Listed below are T cell receptor beta chains from one sample, sequenced in a study of PD-L1 blockade in urothelial cancer. The method was immunoSEQ multiplex PCR; TCRdb's version includes in-frame clones alone and lacks a portion of them. In the table there are tens of thousands of clones, 90% of which are singletons. The material was PBMCs, obtained around atezolizumab (anti-PD-L1) treatment. The receptors derive from a man between 65 and 85 years old with urothelial cancer. The CDR3 runs from the conserved cysteine through the conserved F or W. The D gene is left open where the match is weak. Some rows have no size entry. The others give once, few or many, or a class for an expanded clone.

cdr3_length	v_call	clone_size	d_call	j_call	cdr3_nt	cdr3_aa
14	TRBV27	-	-	TRBJ1-5	TGTGCCAGCAGTTTCGGGTTAGGCTTTGGGCCCCAGCATTTT	CASSFGLGFGPQHF
14	TRBV10-2	-	-	TRBJ1-4	TGCGCCAGCAGTGACACTTCAACTAATGAAAAACTGTTTTTT	CASSDTSTNEKLFF
17	TRBV5-1	once	TRBD2	TRBJ2-5	TGCGCCAGCAGCCGACTAGCGGGAGCCGGGTCGGGGGAGACCCAGTACTTC	CASSRLAGAGSGETQYF
14	TRBV5-4	-	-	TRBJ2-7	TGTGCCAGCAGCTTGGCCCGAGGTGAAAGTCTGCAGTACTTC	CASSLARGESLQYF
14	TRBV19	-	-	TRBJ1-1	TGTGCCAGTAAATTGGGGGGGCCTAACACTGAAGCTTTCTTT	CASKLGGPNTEAFF
13	TRBV2	-	TRBD2	TRBJ2-7	TGTGCCGGCGGACTAGCGGGAGTTAACGAGCAGTACTTC	CAGGLAGVNEQYF
16	TRBV4-1	-	-	TRBJ1-5	TGCGCCAGCAGCCAAGAATCACAGGGTGGGCGTCAGCCCCAGCATTTT	CASSQESQGGRQPQHF
14	TRBV9	-	-	TRBJ1-4	TGTGCCAGCAGCGCAAGTGGGGGAGGGGGAAAACTGTTTTTT	CASSASGGGGKLFF
15	TRBV5-1	-	TRBD1	TRBJ1-5	TGCGCCAGCAGCTTGGGACAGGGGGGAGGTCAGCCCCAGCATTTT	CASSLGQGGGQPQHF
15	TRBV5-4	-	-	TRBJ1-4	TGTGCCAGCAGCGTGGGCGGGGAGGTGAATGAAAAACTGTTTTTT	CASSVGGEVNEKLFF
17	TRBV5-6	-	TRBD2	TRBJ2-5	TGTGCCAGCCTCCGCCTCGGACTAGCGGGGACCTGGGAGACCCAGTACTTC	CASLRLGLAGTWETQYF
14	TRBV10-2	once	-	TRBJ2-2	TGCGCCAGCATAAAAGGGGGGGCGAGCGGGGAGCTGTTTTTT	CASIKGGASGELFF
13	TRBV18	-	-	TRBJ2-7	TGTGCCAGCTCCCTAGGGGCTATAGACGAGCAGTACTTC	CASSLGAIDEQYF
16	TRBV10-2	-	TRBD2	TRBJ2-2	TGCGCCAGCAGTGAGTCGCTAGCGGTAAACACCGGGGAGCTGTTTTTT	CASSESLAVNTGELFF